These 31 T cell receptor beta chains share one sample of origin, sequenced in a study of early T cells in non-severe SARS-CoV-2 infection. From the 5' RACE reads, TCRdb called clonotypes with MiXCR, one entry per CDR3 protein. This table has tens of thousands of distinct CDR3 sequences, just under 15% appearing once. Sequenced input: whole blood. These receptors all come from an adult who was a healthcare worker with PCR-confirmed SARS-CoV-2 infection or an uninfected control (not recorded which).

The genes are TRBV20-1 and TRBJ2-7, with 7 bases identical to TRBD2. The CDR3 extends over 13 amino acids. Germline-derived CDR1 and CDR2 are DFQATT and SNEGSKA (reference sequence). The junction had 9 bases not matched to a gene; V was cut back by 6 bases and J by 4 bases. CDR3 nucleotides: TGCAGTGCGCCACTAGCGCCGCGTTACGAGCAGTACTTC. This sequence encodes CSAPLAPRYEQYF.

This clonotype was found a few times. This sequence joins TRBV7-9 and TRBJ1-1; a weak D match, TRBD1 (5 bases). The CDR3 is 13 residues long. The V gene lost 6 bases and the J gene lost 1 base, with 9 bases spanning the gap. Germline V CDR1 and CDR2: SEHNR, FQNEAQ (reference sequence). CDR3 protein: CASRFDRNTEAFF. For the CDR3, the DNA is TGTGCCAGCAGATTTGACAGGAACACTGAAGCTTTCTTT.

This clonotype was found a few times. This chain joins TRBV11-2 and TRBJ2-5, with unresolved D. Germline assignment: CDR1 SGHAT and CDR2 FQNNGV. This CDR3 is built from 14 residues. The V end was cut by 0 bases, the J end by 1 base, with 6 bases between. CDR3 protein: CASSLEDSQETQYF. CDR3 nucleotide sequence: TGTGCCAGCAGCTTAGAAGATAGCCAAGAGACCCAGTACTTC.

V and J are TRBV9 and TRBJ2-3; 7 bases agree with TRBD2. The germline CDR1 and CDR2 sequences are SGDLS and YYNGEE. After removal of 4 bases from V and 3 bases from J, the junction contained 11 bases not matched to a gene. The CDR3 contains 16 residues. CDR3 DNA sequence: TGTGCCAGCAGCTCATCAGAACTAGCGACTACAGATACGCAGTATTTT. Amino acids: CASSSSELATTDTQYF.

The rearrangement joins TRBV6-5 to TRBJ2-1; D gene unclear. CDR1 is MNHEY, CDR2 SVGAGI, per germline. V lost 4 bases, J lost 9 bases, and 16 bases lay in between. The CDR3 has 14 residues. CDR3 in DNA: TGTGCCAGCAGTTCCCCGGGCACATCTCCTGAGCAGTTCTTC. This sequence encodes CASSSPGTSPEQFF.

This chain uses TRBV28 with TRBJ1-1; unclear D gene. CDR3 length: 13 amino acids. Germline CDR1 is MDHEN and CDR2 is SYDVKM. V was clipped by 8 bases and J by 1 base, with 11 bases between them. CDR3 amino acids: CASFFSGNTEAFF. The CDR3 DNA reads TGTGCCAGCTTTTTTTCAGGGAACACTGAAGCTTTCTTT.

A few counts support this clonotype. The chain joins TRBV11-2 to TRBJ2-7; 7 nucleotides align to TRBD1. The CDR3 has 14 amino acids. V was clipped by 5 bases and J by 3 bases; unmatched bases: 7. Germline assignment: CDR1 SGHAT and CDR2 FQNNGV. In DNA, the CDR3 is TGTGCCAGCAGCGAGGGGGCAGTTCTCTACGAGCAGTACTTC. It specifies CASSEGAVLYEQYF.

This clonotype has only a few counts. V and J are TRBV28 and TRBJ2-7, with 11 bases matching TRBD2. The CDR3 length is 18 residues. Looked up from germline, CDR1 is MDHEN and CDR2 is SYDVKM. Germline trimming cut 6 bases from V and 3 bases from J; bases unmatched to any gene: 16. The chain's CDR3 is CASRTVLLAGAGIYEQYF. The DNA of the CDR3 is TGTGCCAGCAGGACAGTCTTACTAGCGGGAGCAGGGATCTACGAGCAGTACTTC.

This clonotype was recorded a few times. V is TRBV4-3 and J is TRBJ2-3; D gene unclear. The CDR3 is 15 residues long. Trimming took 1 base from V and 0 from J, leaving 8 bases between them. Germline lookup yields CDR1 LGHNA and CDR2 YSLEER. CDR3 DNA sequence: TGCGCCAGCAGCCAAGCGCACATAAGCACAGATACGCAGTATTTT. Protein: CASSQAHISTDTQYF.

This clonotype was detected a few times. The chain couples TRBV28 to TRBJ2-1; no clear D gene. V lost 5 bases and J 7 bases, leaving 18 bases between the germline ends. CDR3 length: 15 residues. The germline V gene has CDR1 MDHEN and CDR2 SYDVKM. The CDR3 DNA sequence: TGTGCCAGCAGTCCCCCAGCTGAAATAATGAATGAGCAGTTCTTC. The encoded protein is CASSPPAEIMNEQFF.

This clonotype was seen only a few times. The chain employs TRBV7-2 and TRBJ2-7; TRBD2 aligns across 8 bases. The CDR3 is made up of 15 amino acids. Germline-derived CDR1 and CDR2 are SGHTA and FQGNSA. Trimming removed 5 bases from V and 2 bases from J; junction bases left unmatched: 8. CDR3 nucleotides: TGTGCCAGCAGCCCAGGACTAGCCCAGCCCTACGAGCAGTACTTC. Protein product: CASSPGLAQPYEQYF.

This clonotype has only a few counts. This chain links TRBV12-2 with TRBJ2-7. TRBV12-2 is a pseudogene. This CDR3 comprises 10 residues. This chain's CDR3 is CASRLHEQYF. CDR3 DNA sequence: TGTGCAAGTCGCTTACACGAGCAGTACTTC.

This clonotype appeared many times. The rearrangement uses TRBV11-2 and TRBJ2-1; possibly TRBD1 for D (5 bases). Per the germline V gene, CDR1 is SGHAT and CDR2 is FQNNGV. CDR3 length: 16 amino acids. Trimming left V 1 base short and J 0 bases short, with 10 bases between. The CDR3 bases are TGTGCCAGCAGCTTAGTGGTGGGGCTCTCCTACAATGAGCAGTTCTTC. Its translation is CASSLVVGLSYNEQFF.

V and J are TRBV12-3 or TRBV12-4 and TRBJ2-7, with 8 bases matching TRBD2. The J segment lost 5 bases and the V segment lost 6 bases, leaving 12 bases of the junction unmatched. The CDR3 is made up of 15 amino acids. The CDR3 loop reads CASRSSSGSVHEQYF. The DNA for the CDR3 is TGTGCCAGCAGGTCCTCTAGCGGGTCAGTCCACGAGCAGTACTTC.

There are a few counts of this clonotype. The CDR3 sequence: CASSPGGRQETQYF. In DNA form, the CDR3 reads TGCGCCAGCAGCCCCGGGGGGCGACAAGAGACCCAGTACTTC. This chain links TRBV5-1 with TRBJ2-5; TRBD2 is a possible D gene (7 bases). V lost 4 bases and J lost 2, with 12 bases in between. CDR1 and CDR2 (germline): SGHRS, YFSETQ. The length of the CDR3 is 14 residues.

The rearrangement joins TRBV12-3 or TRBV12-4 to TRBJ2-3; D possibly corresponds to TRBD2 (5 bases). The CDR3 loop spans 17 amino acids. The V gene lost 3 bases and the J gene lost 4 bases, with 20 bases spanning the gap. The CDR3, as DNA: TGTGCCAGCAGTTTGTCTTCCTGGGAGTCGGTCGCAGATACGCAGTATTTT. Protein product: CASSLSSWESVADTQYF.

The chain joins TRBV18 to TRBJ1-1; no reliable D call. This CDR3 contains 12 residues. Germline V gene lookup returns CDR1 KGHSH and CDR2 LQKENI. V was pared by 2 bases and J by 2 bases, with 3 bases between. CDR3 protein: CASSPENTEAFF. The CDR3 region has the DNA TGTGCCAGCTCACCAGAAAACACTGAAGCTTTCTTT.

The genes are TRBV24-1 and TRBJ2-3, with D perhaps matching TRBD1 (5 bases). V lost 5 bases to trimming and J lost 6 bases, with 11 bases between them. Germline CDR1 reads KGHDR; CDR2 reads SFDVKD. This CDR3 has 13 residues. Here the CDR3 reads CATSAPTVDTQYF. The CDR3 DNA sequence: TGTGCCACCAGTGCCCCGACAGTGGATACGCAGTATTTT.

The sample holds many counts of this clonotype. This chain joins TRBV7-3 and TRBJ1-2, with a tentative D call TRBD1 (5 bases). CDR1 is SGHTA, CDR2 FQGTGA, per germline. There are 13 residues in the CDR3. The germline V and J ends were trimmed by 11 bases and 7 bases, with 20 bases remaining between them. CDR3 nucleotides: TGTGCCTCTGGGGCGGGGCAGACTTCTGGCTACACCTTC. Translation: CASGAGQTSGYTF.

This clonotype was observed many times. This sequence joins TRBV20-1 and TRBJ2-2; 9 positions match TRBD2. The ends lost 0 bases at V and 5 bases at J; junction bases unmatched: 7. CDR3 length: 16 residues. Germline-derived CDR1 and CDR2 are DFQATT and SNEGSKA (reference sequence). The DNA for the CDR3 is TGCAGTGCTAGAGATGGCGGGAGGGCTAGGACCGGGGAGCTGTTTTTT. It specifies CSARDGGRARTGELFF.

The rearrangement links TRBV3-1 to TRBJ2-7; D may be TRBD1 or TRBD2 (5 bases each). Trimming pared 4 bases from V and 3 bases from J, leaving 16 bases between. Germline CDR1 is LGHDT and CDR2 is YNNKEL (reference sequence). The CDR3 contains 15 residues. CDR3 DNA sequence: TGTGCCAGCAGCCCGATGGGACGGCCTTTCTACGAGCAGTACTTC. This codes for CASSPMGRPFYEQYF.

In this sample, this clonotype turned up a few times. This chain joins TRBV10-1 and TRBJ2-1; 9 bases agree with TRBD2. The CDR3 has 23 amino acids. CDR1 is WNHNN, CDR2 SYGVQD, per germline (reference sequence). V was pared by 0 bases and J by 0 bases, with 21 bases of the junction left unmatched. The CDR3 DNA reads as TGCGCCAGCAGTGAGTCAGACCCCTTGAGACTAGCGGAGCTTCAAAGCTCCTACAATGAGCAGTTCTTC. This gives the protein CASSESDPLRLAELQSSYNEQFF.

The CDR3 spells CAISRTDSAGEKLFF. The CDR3 DNA is TGTGCCATATCACGGACGGATTCTGCGGGGGAAAAACTGTTTTTT. V is TRBV10-3 and J is TRBJ1-4; unclear D gene. Germline assignment: CDR1 ENHRY and CDR2 SYGVKD. This CDR3 is 15 amino acids long. V was shortened by 9 bases and J by 8 bases, with 22 bases between the two germline ends.

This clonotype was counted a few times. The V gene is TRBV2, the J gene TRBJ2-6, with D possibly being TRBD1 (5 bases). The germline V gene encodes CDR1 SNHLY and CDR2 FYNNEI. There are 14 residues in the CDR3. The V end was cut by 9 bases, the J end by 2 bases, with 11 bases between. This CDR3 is CASTQGPGANVLTF. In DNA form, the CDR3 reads TGTGCCAGTACCCAGGGCCCTGGGGCCAACGTCCTGACTTTC.

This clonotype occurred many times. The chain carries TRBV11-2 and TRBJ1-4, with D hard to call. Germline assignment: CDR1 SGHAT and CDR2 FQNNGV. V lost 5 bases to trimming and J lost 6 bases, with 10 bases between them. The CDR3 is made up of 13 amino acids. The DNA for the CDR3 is TGTGCCAGCAGCAGGACGTCTTATGAAAAACTGTTTTTT. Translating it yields CASSRTSYEKLFF.

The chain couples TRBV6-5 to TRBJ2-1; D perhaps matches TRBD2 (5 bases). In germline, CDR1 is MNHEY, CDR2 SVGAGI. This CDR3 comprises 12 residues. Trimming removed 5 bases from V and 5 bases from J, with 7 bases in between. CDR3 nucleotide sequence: TGTGCCAGCAGTGGACTTAACAATGAGCAGTTCTTC. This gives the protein CASSGLNNEQFF.

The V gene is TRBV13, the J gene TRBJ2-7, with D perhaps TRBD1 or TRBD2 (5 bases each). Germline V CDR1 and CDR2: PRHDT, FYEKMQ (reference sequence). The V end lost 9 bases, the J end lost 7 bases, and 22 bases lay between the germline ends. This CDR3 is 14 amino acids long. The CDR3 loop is CASILGGSPGEQYF. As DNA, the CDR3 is TGTGCCAGTATTCTTGGGGGATCCCCGGGAGAGCAGTACTTC.

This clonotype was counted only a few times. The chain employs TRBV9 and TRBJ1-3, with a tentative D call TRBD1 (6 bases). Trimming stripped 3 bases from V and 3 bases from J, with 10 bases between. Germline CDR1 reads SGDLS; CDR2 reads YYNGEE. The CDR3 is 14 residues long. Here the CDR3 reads CASSAADSGNTIYF. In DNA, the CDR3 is TGTGCCAGCAGCGCGGCGGACAGTGGAAACACCATATATTTT. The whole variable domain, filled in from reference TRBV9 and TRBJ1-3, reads DSGVTQTPKHLITATGQRVTLRCSPRSGDLSVYWYQQSLDQGLQFLIQYYNGEERAKGNILERFSAQQFPDLHSELNLSSLELGDSALYFCASSAADSGNTIYFGEGSWLTVV.

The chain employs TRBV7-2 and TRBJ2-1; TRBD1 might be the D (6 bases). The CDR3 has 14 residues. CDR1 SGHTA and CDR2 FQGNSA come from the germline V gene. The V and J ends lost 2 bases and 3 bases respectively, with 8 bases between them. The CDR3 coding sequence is TGTGCCAGCAGCTTAATACAGGGCTACAATGAGCAGTTCTTC. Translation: CASSLIQGYNEQFF.

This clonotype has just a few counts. The CDR3 sequence is CASSLFPSGRNDEQYF. The CDR3, as DNA: TGTGCCAGCAGTTTATTTCCTAGCGGGAGGAATGACGAGCAGTACTTC. V gene TRBV27 combines with J gene TRBJ2-7, with 11 nucleotides matching TRBD2. The CDR3 contains 16 residues. The V segment lost 1 base and the J segment 5 bases; nucleotides outside the gene matches: 7. The germline V gene has CDR1 MNHEY and CDR2 SMNVEV (reference sequence).

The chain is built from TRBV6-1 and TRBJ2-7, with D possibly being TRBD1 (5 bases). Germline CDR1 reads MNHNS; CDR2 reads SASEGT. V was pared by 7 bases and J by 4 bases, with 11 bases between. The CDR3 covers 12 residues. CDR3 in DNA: TGTGCCAGCACCCCGACAGCTTACGAGCAGTACTTC. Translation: CASTPTAYEQYF.